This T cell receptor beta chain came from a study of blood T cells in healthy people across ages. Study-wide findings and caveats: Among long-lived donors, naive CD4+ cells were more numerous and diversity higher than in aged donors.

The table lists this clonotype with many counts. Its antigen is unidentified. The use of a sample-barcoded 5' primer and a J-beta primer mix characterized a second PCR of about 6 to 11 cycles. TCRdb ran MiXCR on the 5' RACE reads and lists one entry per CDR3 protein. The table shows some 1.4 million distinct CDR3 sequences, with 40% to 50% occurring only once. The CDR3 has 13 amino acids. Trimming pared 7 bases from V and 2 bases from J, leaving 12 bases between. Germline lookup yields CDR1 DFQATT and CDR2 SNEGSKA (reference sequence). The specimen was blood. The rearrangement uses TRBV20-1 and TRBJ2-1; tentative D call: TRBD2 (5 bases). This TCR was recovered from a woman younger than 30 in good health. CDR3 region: CSGMRAPYNEQFF. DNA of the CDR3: TGCAGTGGGATGCGGGCCCCCTACAATGAGCAGTTCTTC.